This paragraph covers one T cell receptor beta chain sequence. The sample belongs to a study of early T cells in non-severe SARS-CoV-2 infection. Individual cDNA molecules received unique molecular identifiers during library preparation. A single record per CDR3 protein comes from TCRdb applying MiXCR to the 5' RACE reads. The sample has tens of thousands of distinct CDR3 sequences, around 20% seen once. Germline loops: CDR1 MDHEN, CDR2 SYDVKM. The CDR3 extends over 13 amino acids. With 6 bases removed from V and 3 bases from J, the gap between germline ends came to 11 bases. The sequence derives from an adult who was a healthcare worker with PCR-confirmed SARS-CoV-2 infection or an uninfected control (not recorded which). Sequencing used whole blood, obtained at baseline. The chain couples TRBV28 to TRBJ1-1, with D possibly being TRBD1 (6 bases). Here the CDR3 reads CASRGQRYTEAFF. The CDR3 bases are TGTGCCAGCAGAGGACAGCGATACACTGAAGCTTTCTTT.